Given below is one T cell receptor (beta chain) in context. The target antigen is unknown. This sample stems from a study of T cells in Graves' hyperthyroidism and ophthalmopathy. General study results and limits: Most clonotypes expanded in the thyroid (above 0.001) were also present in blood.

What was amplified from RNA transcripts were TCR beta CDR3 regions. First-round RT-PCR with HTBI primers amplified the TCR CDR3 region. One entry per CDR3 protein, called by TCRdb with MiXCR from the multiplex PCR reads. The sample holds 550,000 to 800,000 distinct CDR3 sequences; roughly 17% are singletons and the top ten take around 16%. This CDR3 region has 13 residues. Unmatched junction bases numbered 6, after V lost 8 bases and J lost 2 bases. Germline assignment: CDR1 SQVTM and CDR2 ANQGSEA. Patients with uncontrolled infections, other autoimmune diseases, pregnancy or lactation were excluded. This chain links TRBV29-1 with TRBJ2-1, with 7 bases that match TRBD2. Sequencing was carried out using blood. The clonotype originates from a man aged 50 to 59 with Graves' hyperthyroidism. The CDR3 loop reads CSSQRDPYNEQFF. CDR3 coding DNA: TGCAGCTCACAGCGGGACCCCTACAATGAGCAGTTCTTC.